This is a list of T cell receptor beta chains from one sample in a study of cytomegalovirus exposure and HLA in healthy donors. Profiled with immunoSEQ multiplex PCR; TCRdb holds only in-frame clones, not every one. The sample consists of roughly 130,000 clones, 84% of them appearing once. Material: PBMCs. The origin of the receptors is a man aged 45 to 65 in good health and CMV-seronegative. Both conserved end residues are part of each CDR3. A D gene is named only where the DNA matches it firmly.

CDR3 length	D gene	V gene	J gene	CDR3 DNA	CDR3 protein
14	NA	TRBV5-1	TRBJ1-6	TGCGCCAGCAGCTTGGGGGCAGCAAATTCACCCCTCCACTTT	CASSLGAANSPLHF
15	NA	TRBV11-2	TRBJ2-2	TGTGCCAGCACCGACCCGGGACACAACACCGGGGAGCTGTTTTTT	CASTDPGHNTGELFF
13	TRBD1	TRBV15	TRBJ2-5	TGTGCCACCAGCGTAAGACAGGGGGAGACCCAGTACTTC	CATSVRQGETQYF
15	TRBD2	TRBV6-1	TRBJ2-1	TGTGCCAGCAGGCTTAGCGGGGGGGCCTTAAATGAGCAGTTCTTC	CASRLSGGALNEQFF
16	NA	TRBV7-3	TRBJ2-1	TGTGCCAGCAGCTTGTCTGCTAATTACCCGAACAATGAGCAGTTCTTC	CASSLSANYPNNEQFF
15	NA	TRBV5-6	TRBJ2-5	TGTGCCAGCAGCGGAACGATACCGGAGCGGGAGACCCAGTACTTC	CASSGTIPERETQYF
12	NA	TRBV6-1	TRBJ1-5	TGTGCCAGCACGGGGAGCAATCAGCCCCAGCATTTT	CASTGSNQPQHF
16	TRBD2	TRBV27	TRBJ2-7	TGTGCCAGCAGTCTAACAGGGACTAGCGGGGGCTACGAGCAGTACTTC	CASSLTGTSGGYEQYF
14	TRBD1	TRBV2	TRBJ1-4	TGTGCCAGCAGTGGTCGGACAGGGGATGAAAAACTGTTTTTT	CASSGRTGDEKLFF
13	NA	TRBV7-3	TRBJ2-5	TGTGCCAGCAGCCCAGGGCTCGGAGAGACCCAGTACTTC	CASSPGLGETQYF
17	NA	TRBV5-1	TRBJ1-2	TGCGCCAGCAGCGTGGACGGTCAGGACGTTGGTAGCGACGGCTACACCTTC	CASSVDGQDVGSDGYTF
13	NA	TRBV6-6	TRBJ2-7	TGTGCCAGCAGTGGCGGACAAATCTACGAGCAGTACTTC	CASSGGQIYEQYF
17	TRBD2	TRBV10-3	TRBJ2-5	TGTGCCATCTCGGAGGGGACTAGCGGGGGGGCCAGGGAGACCCAGTACTTC	CAISEGTSGGARETQYF
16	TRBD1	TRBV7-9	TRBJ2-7	TGTGCCAGCAGCCCTGCCGGGGACAGGTCTACCTACGAGCAGTACTTC	CASSPAGDRSTYEQYF
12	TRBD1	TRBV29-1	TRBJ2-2	TGCAGCTTTGACAGGGCCACCGGGGAGCTGTTTTTT	CSFDRATGELFF
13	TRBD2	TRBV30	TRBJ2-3	TGTGCCTGGAGTGGCGGGGGGGCAGATACGCAGTATTTT	CAWSGGGADTQYF
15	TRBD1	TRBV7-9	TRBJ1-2	TGTGCCAGCAGCTTAGCGCCAGGGGGTCGGAATGGCTACACCTTC	CASSLAPGGRNGYTF
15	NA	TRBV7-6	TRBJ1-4	TGTGCCAGCAGCTTAAGTCAATGGGGAGCGGAAAAACTGTTTTTT	CASSLSQWGAEKLFF